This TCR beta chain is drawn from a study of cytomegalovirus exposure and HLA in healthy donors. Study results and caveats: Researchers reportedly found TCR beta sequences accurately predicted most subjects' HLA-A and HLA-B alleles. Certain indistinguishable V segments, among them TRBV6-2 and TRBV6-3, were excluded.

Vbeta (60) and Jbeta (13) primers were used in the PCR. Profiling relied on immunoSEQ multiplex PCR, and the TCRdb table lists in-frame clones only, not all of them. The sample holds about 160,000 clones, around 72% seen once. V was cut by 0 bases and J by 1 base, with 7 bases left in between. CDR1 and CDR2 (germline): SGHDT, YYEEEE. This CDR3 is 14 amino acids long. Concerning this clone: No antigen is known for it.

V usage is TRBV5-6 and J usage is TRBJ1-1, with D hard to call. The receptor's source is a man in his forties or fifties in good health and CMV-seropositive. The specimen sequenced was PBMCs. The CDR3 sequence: CASSLVLRNTEAFF. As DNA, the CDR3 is TGTGCCAGCAGCTTGGTTCTCAGGAACACTGAAGCTTTCTTT.